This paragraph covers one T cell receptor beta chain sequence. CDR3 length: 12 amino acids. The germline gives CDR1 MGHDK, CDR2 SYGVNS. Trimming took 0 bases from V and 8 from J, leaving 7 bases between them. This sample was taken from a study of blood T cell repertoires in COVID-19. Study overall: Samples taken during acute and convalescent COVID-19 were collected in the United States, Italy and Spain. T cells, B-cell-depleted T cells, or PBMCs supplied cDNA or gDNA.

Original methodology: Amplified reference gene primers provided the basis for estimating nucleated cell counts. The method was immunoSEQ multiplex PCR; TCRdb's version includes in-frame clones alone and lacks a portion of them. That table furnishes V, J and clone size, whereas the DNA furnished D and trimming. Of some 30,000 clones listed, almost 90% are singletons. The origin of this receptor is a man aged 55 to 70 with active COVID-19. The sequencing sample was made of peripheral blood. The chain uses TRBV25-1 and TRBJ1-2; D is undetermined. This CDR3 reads CASSEYPLGYTF. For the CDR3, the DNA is TGTGCCAGCAGTGAATATCCACTAGGCTACACCTTC.